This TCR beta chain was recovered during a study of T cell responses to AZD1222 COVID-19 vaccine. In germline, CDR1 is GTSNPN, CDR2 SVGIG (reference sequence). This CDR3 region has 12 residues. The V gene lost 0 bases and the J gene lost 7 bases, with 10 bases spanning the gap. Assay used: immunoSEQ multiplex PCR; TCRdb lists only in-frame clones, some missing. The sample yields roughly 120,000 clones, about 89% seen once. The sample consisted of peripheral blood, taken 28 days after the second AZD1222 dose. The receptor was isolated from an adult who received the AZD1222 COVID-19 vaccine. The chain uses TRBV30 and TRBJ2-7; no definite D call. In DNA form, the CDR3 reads TGTGCCTGGAGTGTACGGGCGACAGAGCAGTACTTC. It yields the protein CAWSVRATEQYF.